Each of the 18 T cell receptor beta chains below was sequenced from the same sample in a study of T cells in Graves' hyperthyroidism and ophthalmopathy. RNA transcripts served as the template for amplifying TCR beta CDR3 regions. In the first-round RT-PCR of the TCR CDR3, the HTBI primer set was used. TCRdb called the multiplex PCR reads again in MiXCR, with one record for every CDR3 protein. The table includes 500,000 to 600,000 distinct CDR3 sequences, roughly 45% detected once. The specimen was peripheral blood or thyroid tissue (not recorded which). These receptors all stem from an adult woman with Graves' disease, either hyperthyroidism or ophthalmopathy (not recorded which).

The J gene is TRBJ1-1, the V gene TRBV18; D may be TRBD1 (5 bases). CDR3 length equals 14 residues. Trimming took off 3 bases at V and 4 bases at J, with 12 bases between the two ends. The germline gives CDR1 KGHSH, CDR2 LQKENI. CDR3 sequence (DNA): TGTGCCAGCTCACCGGGCAGGGAGGGCACTGAAGCTTTCTTT. It yields the protein CASSPGREGTEAFF.

V is TRBV7-2 and J is TRBJ2-1, with D perhaps TRBD1 (6 bases). The CDR3 is 15 amino acids. Trimming left V 5 bases short and J 0 bases short, with 11 bases between. The germline gives CDR1 SGHTA, CDR2 FQGNSA. The CDR3 spells CASSPQQGSYNEQFF. DNA of the CDR3: TGTGCCAGCAGCCCGCAACAGGGCTCCTACAATGAGCAGTTCTTC.

Many counts were recorded for this clonotype. The chain uses TRBV20-1 and TRBJ2-7; 11 positions match TRBD1. This CDR3 has 15 residues. The trim removed 1 base at V and 3 bases at J, leaving 5 bases unmatched. Germline V gene sequence: CDR1 DFQATT, CDR2 SNEGSKA (reference sequence). CDR3 loop: CSARAGTGGIYEQYF. CDR3 nucleotides: TGCAGTGCTAGAGCTGGGACAGGGGGAATCTACGAGCAGTACTTC.

The rearrangement joins TRBV7-2 to TRBJ1-3, with D unresolved. CDR1 and CDR2 from the germline V gene are SGHTA and FQGNSA. The CDR3 runs 12 residues. The V end lost 3 bases, the J end lost 7 bases, and 7 bases lay between the germline ends. CDR3 residues: CASSLDLNTIYF. The CDR3 region has the DNA TGTGCCAGCAGCTTGGACTTGAACACCATATATTTT. Full variable domain (remainder filled in from reference TRBV7-2 and TRBJ1-3): GAGVSQSPSNKVTEKGKDVELRCDPISGHTALYWYRQSLGQGLEFLIYFQGNSAPDKSGLPSDRFSAERTGGSVSTLTIQRTQQEDSAVYLCASSLDLNTIYFGEGSWLTVV.

V usage is TRBV5-6 and J usage is TRBJ1-1; D ambiguous. The CDR3 is 15 amino acids. Germline CDR1 and CDR2: SGHDT and YYEEEE. The V end was cut by 5 bases, the J end by 4 bases, with 18 bases between. The CDR3 region has the DNA TGTGCCAGCAGTCGGATGACGGCGGGGATCACTGAAGCTTTCTTT. Amino acid sequence: CASSRMTAGITEAFF.

The chain employs TRBV10-3 and TRBJ2-7; a weak D match, TRBD2 (5 bases). Germline CDR1 ENHRY, CDR2 SYGVKD. The ends were cut back, 0 bases at V and 4 bases at J, with 22 bases in the middle. The CDR3 has 18 residues. CDR3 bases: TGTGCCATCAGTGAGTCCCACGGGAAATCAGGCCTTCCATACGAGCAGTACTTC. Translating gives CAISESHGKSGLPYEQYF.

This clonotype has at least ten counts. J is TRBJ1-1 and V is TRBV20-1, with no clear D. CDR3 length equals 12 residues. Germline-derived CDR1 and CDR2 are DFQATT and SNEGSKA (reference sequence). V lost 5 bases, J lost 5 bases, and 12 bases lay in between. The CDR3 bases are TGCAGTGCTCCTTCCAGGTCTACTGAAGCTTTCTTT. Protein: CSAPSRSTEAFF.

Turning to this clonotype: This may come from a read error, since a much larger clone is one base off. The J gene is TRBJ2-5, the V gene TRBV12-3 or TRBV12-4, with 9 bases aligning to TRBD2. The V and J ends lost 5 bases and 7 bases, in that order; junction bases with no gene match: 11. This CDR3 is 15 amino acids long. The CDR3 loop is CASSPSGAHRVTQYF. The CDR3 bases are TGTGCCAGCAGTCCTAGCGGGGCCCATAGGGTGACCCAGTACTTC.

This chain uses TRBV20-1 with TRBJ2-5, with D maybe TRBD1 (7 bases). The CDR3 runs 14 residues. Trimming took off 3 bases at V and 2 bases at J, with 13 bases between the two ends. The germline gives CDR1 DFQATT, CDR2 SNEGSKA (reference sequence). CDR3 in amino acids: CSASWAGGQETQYF. As DNA, the CDR3 is TGCAGTGCTAGTTGGGCAGGGGGGCAAGAGACCCAGTACTTC.

Many counts were recorded for this clonotype. CDR3 region: CSARDAWREVAFF. Here the CDR3 DNA reads TGCAGTGCTAGAGACGCGTGGCGAGAGGTGGCTTTCTTT. V and J are TRBV20-1 and TRBJ1-1; D gene unclear. Germline assignment: CDR1 DFQATT and CDR2 SNEGSKA (reference sequence). CDR3 size: 13 residues. Trimming left V 0 bases short and J 11 bases short, with 16 bases between.

In this sample, this clonotype turned up many times. The chain joins TRBV12-3 or TRBV12-4 to TRBJ1-2; D gene unclear. Between the trimmed V and J ends, which lost 2 bases and 5 bases, there was a span of 6 bases. The CDR3 loop spans 12 amino acids. The CDR3 loop reads CASSLISYGYTF. The DNA of the CDR3 is TGTGCCAGCAGTTTAATCTCATATGGCTACACCTTC.

This chain joins TRBV20-1 and TRBJ1-6, with D perhaps TRBD1 (6 bases). V was cut by 6 bases and J by 5 bases, with 17 bases left in between. The CDR3 sequence is 15 residues long. Germline values: CDR1 DFQATT, CDR2 SNEGSKA (reference sequence). Here the CDR3 reads CSAKARGVDNSPLHF. The CDR3 DNA is TGCAGTGCCAAGGCTAGGGGGGTGGATAATTCACCCCTCCACTTT.

The V gene is TRBV6-5, the J gene TRBJ2-5, with D possibly matching TRBD1 (6 bases). CDR3 length: 15 amino acids. CDR1 is MNHEY, CDR2 SVGAGI, per germline. Trimming stripped 4 bases from V and 2 bases from J, with 14 bases between. CDR3 sequence reads: CASSSWTARQETQYF. In nucleotides, the CDR3 is TGTGCCAGCAGTTCCTGGACAGCTAGACAAGAGACCCAGTACTTC.

This clonotype was counted only a few times. This chain uses TRBV28 with TRBJ2-2; possibly TRBD2 for D (6 bases). Trimming left V 6 bases short and J 8 bases short, with 16 bases between. Germline CDR1 is MDHEN and CDR2 is SYDVKM. The CDR3 is 14 amino acids. CDR3 amino acids: CASSREGRQGELFF. CDR3 nucleotides: TGTGCCAGCAGCCGTGAAGGGAGGCAGGGGGAGCTGTTTTTT.

The chain joins TRBV6-1 to TRBJ1-2; possibly TRBD1 for D (5 bases). This CDR3 is built from 15 residues. Germline V CDR1 and CDR2: MNHNS, SASEGT. Trimming took 2 bases from V and 6 from J, leaving 16 bases between them. CDR3 in amino acids: CASSETGTDGDGYTF. The CDR3 DNA is TGTGCCAGCAGTGAAACCGGGACGGACGGTGATGGCTACACCTTC.

This clonotype has a count of ten or more. The chain links TRBV7-2 to TRBJ1-1; the D is unclear. Between the trimmed V and J ends, which lost 1 base and 1 base, there was a span of 13 bases. Germline loops: CDR1 SGHTA, CDR2 FQGNSA. The CDR3 extends over 16 amino acids. Here the CDR3 reads CASSLVGNPRNTEAFF. CDR3 DNA: TGTGCCAGCAGCTTAGTTGGCAACCCCCGGAACACTGAAGCTTTCTTT.

This clonotype came up once. This chain connects TRBV11-2 to TRBJ1-2; the match to TRBD1 covers 8 bases. CDR1 SGHAT and CDR2 FQNNGV come from the germline V gene. The CDR3 consists of 16 residues. The V and J ends lost 5 bases and 2 bases, in that order; junction bases with no gene match: 10. The CDR3 is CASSITRGQENYGYTF. DNA of the CDR3: TGTGCCAGCAGCATAACCCGGGGACAGGAAAACTATGGCTACACCTTC.

To note about this clonotype: The junction does not match germline at one end; this may be a read error. The chain carries TRBV28 and TRBJ1-1, with a tentative D call TRBD1 (6 bases). Looked up from germline, CDR1 is MDHEN and CDR2 is SYDVKM. The CDR3 is made up of 12 amino acids. In DNA form, the CDR3 reads TGTGCCAGCAGCAATCTTACAGGGCCAGAGGTCTTT. Translating it yields CASSNLTGPEVF. Supplemented by reference TRBV28 and TRBJ1-1, the full variable domain reads DVKVTQSSRYLVKRTGEKVFLECVQDMDHENMFWYRQDPGLGLRLIYFSYDVKMKEKGDIPEGYSVSREKKERFSLILESASTNQTSMYLCASSNLTGPEVFGQGTRLTVV.